One and the same sample provided the 25 T cell receptor beta chains below, sequenced in a study of shared clonotypes between healthy human individuals. The assay was immunoSEQ multiplex PCR, and TCRdb's table has in-frame clones only and misses some. This sample carries about 520,000 clones, more than 95% of them seen once, and the ten largest clones take about 0.06%. Sequenced material: naive CD4+ T cells sorted from blood. Stated subset: CD45RA+ positively selected. These receptors all stem from a woman aged 30 to 39 in good health.

V and J are TRBV10-2 and TRBJ2-7, with a possible D match to TRBD1 (5 bases). The germline V gene encodes CDR1 WSHSY and CDR2 SAAADI. This CDR3 contains 14 residues. V gave up 3 bases and J gave up 2 bases, with 11 bases separating them. The chain's CDR3 is CASSDTRGPYEQYF. The CDR3 DNA sequence: TGCGCCAGCAGTGATACAAGGGGTCCCTACGAGCAGTACTTC.

This clone has more than one count but fewer than ten. The chain uses TRBV11-2 and TRBJ1-5; possible D gene TRBD1, 6 bases. Germline values: CDR1 SGHAT, CDR2 FQNNGV. The CDR3 is 15 amino acids. Trimming took 1 base from V and 7 from J, leaving 14 bases between them. CDR3: CASSLAPQGTQPQHF. The CDR3 DNA reads TGTGCCAGCAGCTTAGCGCCCCAGGGGACACAGCCCCAGCATTTT. Drawing the rest from reference TRBV11-2 and TRBJ1-5, the complete variable domain is EAGVAQSPRYKIIEKRQSVAFWCNPISGHATLYWYQQILGQGPKLLIQFQNNGVVDDSQLPKDRFSAERLKGVDSTLKIQPAKLEDSAVYLCASSLAPQGTQPQHFGDGTRLSIL.

The chain carries TRBV28 and TRBJ1-5, with no clear D. V was cut by 3 bases and J by 11 bases, with 20 bases left in between. This CDR3 spans 15 amino acids. Germline lookup yields CDR1 MDHEN and CDR2 SYDVKM. In DNA, the CDR3 is TGTGCCAGCAGTTTCGCCGACGCAGGTTTGGGAGCCCAGCATTTT. Residues: CASSFADAGLGAQHF. The complete variable domain, with remaining parts taken from reference TRBV28 and TRBJ1-5, reads DVKVTQSSRYLVKRTGEKVFLECVQDMDHENMFWYRQDPGLGLRLIYFSYDVKMKEKGDIPEGYSVSREKKERFSLILESASTNQTSMYLCASSFADAGLGAQHFGDGTRLSIL.

The V and J genes are TRBV6-4 and TRBJ2-5, with D possibly TRBD1 on 6 matching bases. The germline V gene has CDR1 MRHNA and CDR2 SNTAGT. Trimming removed 4 bases at V and 1 base at J, with 10 bases between. This CDR3 has 14 amino acids. In nucleotides, the CDR3 is TGTGCCAGCAGTGCTGAAGGGGGCCAAGAGACCCAGTACTTC. Residues: CASSAEGGQETQYF.

In its sample, this clone was seen once. The rearrangement joins TRBV10-2 to TRBJ2-2; 7 nucleotides line up with TRBD1. In germline, CDR1 is WSHSY, CDR2 SAAADI. The CDR3 runs 14 residues. Losses at the gene ends were 7 bases for V and 3 bases for J; bases not matched to a gene: 5. The CDR3 region is CASNDREHTGELFF. The CDR3 DNA is TGCGCCAGCAACGACAGGGAACACACCGGGGAGCTGTTTTTT.

The J gene is TRBJ2-3, the V gene TRBV28; no reliable D call. The CDR3 has 14 amino acids. V lost 3 bases, J lost 3 bases, and 10 bases lay in between. Per germline, CDR1 MDHEN and CDR2 SYDVKM. The CDR3 region is CASSFPDRTDTQYF. The CDR3 DNA follows: TGTGCCAGCAGTTTCCCGGATAGAACAGATACGCAGTATTTT.

The V and J genes are TRBV19 and TRBJ2-7; 10 bases agree with TRBD2. Trimming cost V 5 bases and J 3 bases; bases outside gene matches: 10. This CDR3 is built from 16 residues. Germline CDR1 and CDR2: LNHDA and SQIVND (reference sequence). CDR3 DNA sequence: TGTGCCAGTAGTGGCGCCGGGACTAGCGATTACTACGAGCAGTACTTC. It codes for CASSGAGTSDYYEQYF. Full variable domain (remainder filled in from reference TRBV19 and TRBJ2-7): DGGITQSPKYLFRKEGQNVTLSCEQNLNHDAMYWYRQDPGQGLRLIYYSQIVNDFQKGDIAEGYSVSREKKESFPLTVTSAQKNPTAFYLCASSGAGTSDYYEQYFGPGTRLTVT.

This clone was detected only once. The chain joins TRBV7-2 to TRBJ2-7; D is uncertain. The CDR3 spans 14 residues. Between the trimmed V and J ends, which lost 1 base and 2 bases, there was a span of 9 bases. Per germline, CDR1 SGHTA and CDR2 FQGNSA. The CDR3 loop reads CASSLDARAYEQYF. CDR3 bases: TGTGCCAGCAGCTTAGATGCCAGAGCCTACGAGCAGTACTTC.

This clone was observed once. The chain joins TRBV7-8 to TRBJ2-7, with D hard to call. The germline V gene has CDR1 SGHVS and CDR2 FQNEAQ. V was cut by 1 base and J by 5 bases, with 9 bases left in between. The CDR3 has 13 amino acids. CDR3 nucleotides: TGTGCCAGCAGCTTAGACGCCTGGAACGAGCAGTACTTC. Its translation is CASSLDAWNEQYF.

This CDR3 is CASSVTRTVSQPQHF. For the CDR3, the DNA is TGTGCCAGCAGTGTGACTCGAACGGTCAGTCAGCCCCAGCATTTT. The chain links TRBV2 to TRBJ1-5; D remains ambiguous. The V and J ends lost 4 bases and 6 bases respectively, with 16 bases between them. The CDR3 consists of 15 residues. Germline V lookup: CDR1 SNHLY, CDR2 FYNNEI.

The V gene is TRBV27, the J gene TRBJ2-3; no clear D. V lost 5 bases and J 5 bases, leaving 20 bases between the germline ends. Germline V gives CDR1 MNHEY, CDR2 SMNVEV (reference sequence). The CDR3 sequence is 16 residues long. DNA of the CDR3: TGTGCCAGCAGTCCGGACCGCCAAAGTTCGGGAGATACGCAGTATTTT. As protein: CASSPDRQSSGDTQYF.

The chain couples TRBV20-1 to TRBJ1-2, with D perhaps TRBD1 (6 bases). The CDR3 is made up of 11 amino acids. In germline, CDR1 is DFQATT, CDR2 SNEGSKA (reference sequence). The V gene lost 6 bases and the J gene lost 7 bases, with 12 bases spanning the gap. The CDR3 bases are TGCAGTGCGCCCACAGGGACTGGCTACACCTTC. This gives the protein CSAPTGTGYTF.

The CDR3 protein is CASSLDALGHEQYF. Here the CDR3 DNA reads TGTGCCAGCAGCTTAGATGCGTTGGGCCACGAGCAGTACTTC. This rearrangement joins TRBV11-2 to TRBJ2-5, with unresolved D. The J call may be faulty, since TRBJ2-7 better matches the DNA end. Per germline, CDR1 SGHAT and CDR2 FQNNGV. CDR3 size: 14 residues.

The chain is built from TRBV2 and TRBJ2-7, with D possibly matching TRBD1 (5 bases). Germline loops: CDR1 SNHLY, CDR2 FYNNEI. This CDR3 region has 12 residues. V was trimmed by 7 bases and J by 0 bases, leaving 7 bases between them. CDR3 sequence: CASKDTSYEQYF. The DNA of the CDR3 is TGTGCCAGCAAGGACACCTCCTACGAGCAGTACTTC.

The chain is built from TRBV7-3 and TRBJ2-1; TRBD2 matches 15 bases. The CDR3 spans 18 residues. After removal of 3 bases from V and 7 bases from J, the junction contained 10 bases not matched to a gene. Looked up from germline, CDR1 is SGHTA and CDR2 is FQGTGA. The CDR3 DNA sequence: TGTGCCAGCAGCTTCCCCGGACTAGCGGGAGGGCCGCGGAATGAGCAGTTCTTC. Encoded protein: CASSFPGLAGGPRNEQFF.

The chain links TRBV4-1 to TRBJ2-7; D uncertain. The germline V and J ends were trimmed by 1 base and 0 bases, with 10 bases remaining between them. Germline lookup yields CDR1 MGHRA and CDR2 YSYEKL. The CDR3 consists of 15 residues. CDR3 nucleotide sequence: TGCGCCAGCAGCCAAGTTGTCGTTAGCTCCTACGAGCAGTACTTC. This translates into CASSQVVVSSYEQYF.

This chain connects TRBV28 to TRBJ1-2; no clear D gene. Germline CDR1 reads MDHEN; CDR2 reads SYDVKM. The length of the CDR3 is 14 residues. Deletions cut 6 bases from V and 4 bases from J, with 15 bases between. The CDR3 loop reads CASSSNQGPYGYTF. CDR3 DNA sequence: TGTGCCAGCAGCTCCAACCAAGGGCCCTATGGCTACACCTTC.

This clone has only one observation. The rearrangement links TRBV5-1 to TRBJ2-7; unclear D gene. This CDR3 contains 14 residues. V shed 0 bases and J shed 2 bases, with 9 bases lying between them. The germline CDR1 and CDR2 sequences are SGHRS and YFSETQ. CDR3 DNA sequence: TGCGCCAGCAGCTTGGGGTACGGTACCTACGAGCAGTACTTC. Protein sequence: CASSLGYGTYEQYF.

V usage is TRBV6-4 and J usage is TRBJ2-1; 13 nucleotides match TRBD2. The V gene's germline CDR1 is MRHNA and CDR2 SNTAGT. The CDR3 has 15 residues. With 10 bases clipped from V and 6 bases from J, the junction kept 9 bases outside the gene matches. CDR3 protein: CATSLLAGGPNEQFF. The CDR3 bases are TGTGCCACATCGTTACTAGCGGGAGGGCCCAATGAGCAGTTCTTC.

Details on this clone: Relative to the germline gene, one junction end is altered; a read error may explain this. The chain has TRBV2 and TRBJ2-1; 9 nucleotides agree with TRBD2. This CDR3 comprises 15 residues. The V gene's germline CDR1 is SNHLY and CDR2 FYNNEI. CDR3: CASSEDSGRYNAQFF. CDR3 DNA: TGTGCCAGCAGTGAAGATAGCGGGAGATACAATGCGCAGTTCTTC.

V is TRBV28 and J is TRBJ1-1; D might be TRBD1 (6 bases). Per germline, CDR1 MDHEN and CDR2 SYDVKM. The germline V and J ends were trimmed by 6 bases and 1 base, with 12 bases remaining between them. There are 14 residues in the CDR3. The CDR3 region is CASRTTGKNTEAFF. The CDR3, as DNA: TGTGCCAGCAGGACCACAGGGAAGAACACTGAAGCTTTCTTT.

The chain couples TRBV5-5 to TRBJ1-1; D remains unclear. Germline CDR1 reads SGHKS; CDR2 reads YYEKEE (reference sequence). CDR3 length equals 14 residues. V was trimmed by 4 bases and J by 2 bases, leaving 12 bases between them. CDR3 protein: CASSPPPGNTEAFF. For the CDR3, the DNA is TGTGCCAGCAGCCCCCCTCCAGGTAACACTGAAGCTTTCTTT.

The chain carries TRBV29-1 and TRBJ1-2, with 8 bases fitting TRBD1. CDR3 size: 16 residues. Germline CDR1 is SQVTM and CDR2 is ANQGSEA. Losses at the gene ends were 1 base for V and 3 bases for J; bases not matched to a gene: 10. This CDR3 is CSVEGRRAGGYYGYTF. The CDR3 DNA sequence: TGCAGCGTTGAAGGTCGGCGGGCAGGGGGCTACTATGGCTACACCTTC.

Only a few counts were recorded for this clone. The CDR3 is CASSSDRTGYTF. In DNA form, the CDR3 reads TGTGCCAGCAGCAGTGACAGGACTGGCTACACCTTC. The chain links TRBV5-4 to TRBJ1-2; D is possibly TRBD1 (6 bases). The V end lost 4 bases, the J end lost 7 bases, and 11 bases lay between the germline ends. Germline V lookup: CDR1 SGHNT, CDR2 YYREEE (reference sequence). This CDR3 spans 12 amino acids.

The rearrangement links TRBV28 to TRBJ2-3; 8 nucleotides match TRBD1. Germline trimming cut 3 bases from V and 6 bases from J; bases unmatched to any gene: 5. Germline V CDR1 and CDR2: MDHEN, SYDVKM. The CDR3 sequence is 14 residues long. CDR3 in DNA: TGTGCCAGCAGTTTCCGGACAGGGCAGGATACGCAGTATTTT. Translation gives CASSFRTGQDTQYF.